This is a list of T cell receptor beta chains from one sample in a study of Ad26.COV2.S vaccination and SARS-CoV-2 variants. Measured with immunoSEQ multiplex PCR; TCRdb has only the in-frame clones, and not every one. The sample lists about 280,000 clones; over 75% were seen once. The source material was peripheral blood, sampled in a trial of Ad26.COV2.S vaccine versus placebo. The source is a person between 18 and 65 years old who received the Ad26.COV2.S COVID-19 vaccine or a placebo. Both conserved end residues are part of each CDR3. Each record gives: clone size, V gene, D gene, J gene, CDR3 DNA, CDR3 protein. A D gene is named only where the DNA matches it firmly. Clone size, where shown, is once, few, many, or a class for clones that have expanded.

once,TRBV11-2,TRBD1,TRBJ1-1,TGTGCCAGCAGCGAGGACAGGAGGAACACTGAAGCTTTCTTT,CASSEDRRNTEAFF
NA,TRBV7-9,NA,TRBJ1-1,TGTGCCAGCAGCCTTGAAGGGGTCCCTTCCTTT,CASSLEGVPSF
once,TRBV3-1/TRBV3-2,NA,TRBJ1-1,TGTGCCAGCAGCCAAGGTCAGTGGAACACTGAAGCTTTCTTT,CASSQGQWNTEAFF
NA,TRBV30,NA,TRBJ1-6,TGTGCCTGGAGTAGAGGACAAATTAATTCACCCCTCCACTTT,CAWSRGQINSPLHF
NA,TRBV4-3,TRBD2,TRBJ2-7,TGCGCCAGCAGCCAAGACTCTAGCGGGAATGCCTACGAGCAGTACTTC,CASSQDSSGNAYEQYF
NA,TRBV5-1,NA,TRBJ1-2,TGCGCCAGCAGCCTGGATTGGGATGGCTACACCTTC,CASSLDWDGYTF
NA,TRBV7-6,TRBD2,TRBJ2-7,TGTGCCAGCAGCTTAGTGGGACTAGCGGATTACGAGCAGTACTTC,CASSLVGLADYEQYF
NA,TRBV5-1,NA,TRBJ2-5,TGCGCCAGCAGCCCCAGTGGGGGACAAGAGACCCAGTACTTC,CASSPSGGQETQYF
NA,TRBV7-9,NA,TRBJ1-4,TGTGCCAGCAGCCTTACGGGGGCGCAGGTTGAAAAACTGTTTTTT,CASSLTGAQVEKLFF
NA,TRBV6-1,NA,TRBJ1-5,TGTGCCAGCAGTGAAGCGCATAGAAATCAGCCCCAGCATTTT,CASSEAHRNQPQHF
NA,TRBV5-1,NA,TRBJ1-6,TGCGCCAGCAGCGGGGCTTCCGGGACCTCCTCACCCCTCCACTTT,CASSGASGTSSPLHF
NA,TRBV11-2,TRBD2,TRBJ2-1,TGTGCCAGCAGCCTAAGCGGGAGGGCCTCCTACAATGAGCAGTTCTTC,CASSLSGRASYNEQFF
NA,TRBV4-2,NA,TRBJ2-3,TGTGCCAGCAGCCAAGTAGGGGGGTTGGGCGTTACGCAGTATTTT,CASSQVGGLGVTQYF
NA,TRBV6-2/TRBV6-3,TRBD2,TRBJ2-5,TGTGCCAGCAGCCAACTAGCGGGGGGAGCGGAGACCCAGTACTTC,CASSQLAGGAETQYF
NA,TRBV6-5,NA,TRBJ2-1,TGTGCCACCAAGAATCGGGTGTTGAACTACAATGAGCAGTTCTTC,CATKNRVLNYNEQFF
few,TRBV19,NA,TRBJ2-7,TGTGCCAGTAGTCGACAGAATACCTACGAGCAGTACTTC,CASSRQNTYEQYF
NA,TRBV7-2,NA,TRBJ1-2,TGTGCCAGCAGCCCTACATGGACAGCTAACTATGGCTACACCTTC,CASSPTWTANYGYTF
NA,TRBV6-5,TRBD1,TRBJ2-7,TGTGCCAGCAGCCCACAGGGGGCGATTCTCGGGGAGCAGTACTTC,CASSPQGAILGEQYF
NA,TRBV28,NA,TRBJ2-2,TGTGCCAGCACCAGGGCAGGCGGGGAGCTGTTTTTT,CASTRAGGELFF
NA,TRBV29-1,TRBD1,TRBJ1-1,TGCAGCGTCGGACAGGGCGGAACTGAAGCTTTCTTT,CSVGQGGTEAFF
once,TRBV4-2,NA,TRBJ1-6,TGTGCCAGCAGCCAAGATGATCCCTCTTATAATTCACCCCTCCACTTT,CASSQDDPSYNSPLHF
once,TRBV10-3,TRBD1,TRBJ2-1,TGTGCCAACTCCGGGACAGCTTTCTACAATGAGCAGTTCTTC,CANSGTAFYNEQFF
NA,TRBV6-5,NA,TRBJ1-2,TGTGCCAGCAGTTACCCTCAGGAAGGGGGCTATGGCTACACCTTC,CASSYPQEGGYGYTF
NA,TRBV25-1,TRBD2,TRBJ2-3,TGTGCCAGCGTCCTCGCGGGAGGAGATACGCAGTATTTT,CASVLAGGDTQYF
NA,TRBV19,TRBD1,TRBJ2-7,TGTGCCAGTAGTAAGAACACAGGGGGCATTTACGAGCAGTACTTC,CASSKNTGGIYEQYF
NA,TRBV7-2,NA,TRBJ1-2,TGTGCCAGCAGCTTAGTTTTAGGGGGTCCCCTCTATGGCTACACCTTC,CASSLVLGGPLYGYTF
NA,TRBV24-1,NA,TRBJ2-3,TGTGCCACCAGGGGGGTTAATGAAGATACGCAGTATTTT,CATRGVNEDTQYF
NA,TRBV5-4,TRBD1,TRBJ2-3,TGTGCCAGCAGCTTGGCGGGACAGGGCGGAGGTACGCAGTATTTT,CASSLAGQGGGTQYF
NA,TRBV3-1/TRBV3-2,NA,TRBJ2-7,TGTGCCAGCAGCCCACGGCGGACCTCCTACGAGCAGTACTTC,CASSPRRTSYEQYF
NA,TRBV29-1,TRBD1,TRBJ1-6,TGCAGCGTTTGGACAGGGCAGAATTCACCCCTCCACTTT,CSVWTGQNSPLHF
NA,TRBV6-5,NA,TRBJ2-5,TGTGCCAGCAGGATTCCTTCAGGGGAGACCCAGTACTTC,CASRIPSGETQYF
NA,TRBV19,TRBD1,TRBJ1-1,TGTGCCAGTAGTATAGGGCCGGACAGGGGGACTGAAGCTTTCTTT,CASSIGPDRGTEAFF